The source of this T cell receptor (beta chain) is a study of human T cells and chemical hapten exposure. MiXCR, run by TCRdb on the RACE reads, gives a single entry per CDR3 protein. The sample has some 110,000 distinct CDR3 sequences, approximately 36% seen once. Indicated time point: patch test 3, about 24 weeks after DPC sensitization. Indicated treatment: therapeutic diphenylcyclopropenone sensitization with weekly scalp DPC. The germline V gene has CDR1 MDHEN and CDR2 SYDVKM. V lost 4 bases and J 0 bases, leaving 14 bases between the germline ends. The CDR3 is 16 residues long. The sequence came from a man between 40 and 49 years old with alopecia areata. Some clones in this sample may be carry-over from other donors' samples. The sequencing used whole blood, collected in connection with sensitization to the hapten diphenylcyclopropenone (DPC). The chain recombines TRBV28 with TRBJ2-3; D ambiguous. The DNA of the CDR3 is TGTGCCAGCAGTTCCGACTGGCGAGCTAGCACAGATACGCAGTATTTT. Protein product: CASSSDWRASTDTQYF.